This is a list of T cell receptor beta chains from one sample in a study of blood T cell repertoires in COVID-19. Some clones are missing from TCRdb's copy, which holds only in-frame ones; the method was immunoSEQ multiplex PCR. The sample has around 200,000 clones; approximately 90% are singletons. Sequencing was carried out using PBMCs or T cells enriched from blood (not recorded which). These TCRs come from a woman between 40 and 50 years old with acute COVID-19. CDR3s include the opening cysteine and the closing phenylalanine or tryptophan. Fields, in order: D gene, CDR3 length, V gene, J gene, CDR3 DNA, CDR3 protein. The D gene is left open where the match is weak.

-,15,TRBV5-1,TRBJ2-1,TGCGCCAGCAGCTTGTCCGGGACTGGTGGGGTAGAGCAGTTCTTC,CASSLSGTGGVEQFF
TRBD2,19,TRBV3-1/TRBV3-2,TRBJ2-2,TGTGCCAGCAGCCAAGACGGACTAGCGGGGGTTCGGGTGTACGGGGAGCTGTTTTTT,CASSQDGLAGVRVYGELFF
TRBD1,17,TRBV5-1,TRBJ2-7,TGCGCCAGCAGCTACGGGACAGGGGGATCGAGCTCCTACGAGCAGTACTTC,CASSYGTGGSSSYEQYF
TRBD1,14,TRBV18,TRBJ2-5,TGTGCCAGCTCAACAACAGGGGCCGGGGAGACCCAGTACTTC,CASSTTGAGETQYF
TRBD1,17,TRBV30,TRBJ1-4,TGTGCCTGGAGTGTATACTCCGGGACAGGGTTTTATGAAAAACTGTTTTTT,CAWSVYSGTGFYEKLFF
-,16,TRBV13,TRBJ1-1,TGTGCCAGCAGCATAAGACGGGTCCTGGGTGACACTGAAGCTTTCTTT,CASSIRRVLGDTEAFF
-,16,TRBV9,TRBJ1-2,TGTGCCAGCAGCGTAGGGGGTGGCAGGGGCGTGTATGGCTACACCTTC,CASSVGGGRGVYGYTF
-,14,TRBV6-6,TRBJ2-7,TGTGCCAGCAGTTACCCCGGGGGTTACTACGAGCAGTACTTC,CASSYPGGYYEQYF
-,15,TRBV5-8,TRBJ1-5,TGTGCCAGCAGCTTTTCGGCAGGGCCTAATCAGCCCCAGCATTTT,CASSFSAGPNQPQHF
-,14,TRBV19,TRBJ2-1,TGTGCCAGTAGCCTCAGGGCAAGCTTTAATGAGCAGTTCTTC,CASSLRASFNEQFF